This TCR beta chain was sequenced during a study of blood T cell repertoires in COVID-19. On the study more broadly: Material from acute and convalescent COVID-19 was sourced from the United States, Italy and Spain. Sources were T cells, B-cell-depleted T cells, or PBMCs; the material itself was cDNA or gDNA.

Source study methods: Using reference gene primer amplification, nucleated cell counts were estimated. Some clones are missing from TCRdb's copy, which holds only in-frame ones; the method was immunoSEQ multiplex PCR. V, J and clone size are those of that table, while D and trimming were read from the DNA. The table records 160,000 or so clones, over 75% of them present only once. The source of this sequence is a man between 65 and 80 years old who had recovered from COVID-19. Specimen: peripheral blood.

The CDR3 coding sequence is TGTGCCAGCAGCCCGAGAGAAAACAATGAGCAGTTCTTC. Encoded protein: CASSPRENNEQFF. The chain links TRBV14 to TRBJ2-1, with unresolved D. V was shortened by 4 bases and J by 5 bases, with 9 bases between the two germline ends. CDR1 is SGHDN, CDR2 FVKESK, per germline. The CDR3 sequence is 13 residues long.